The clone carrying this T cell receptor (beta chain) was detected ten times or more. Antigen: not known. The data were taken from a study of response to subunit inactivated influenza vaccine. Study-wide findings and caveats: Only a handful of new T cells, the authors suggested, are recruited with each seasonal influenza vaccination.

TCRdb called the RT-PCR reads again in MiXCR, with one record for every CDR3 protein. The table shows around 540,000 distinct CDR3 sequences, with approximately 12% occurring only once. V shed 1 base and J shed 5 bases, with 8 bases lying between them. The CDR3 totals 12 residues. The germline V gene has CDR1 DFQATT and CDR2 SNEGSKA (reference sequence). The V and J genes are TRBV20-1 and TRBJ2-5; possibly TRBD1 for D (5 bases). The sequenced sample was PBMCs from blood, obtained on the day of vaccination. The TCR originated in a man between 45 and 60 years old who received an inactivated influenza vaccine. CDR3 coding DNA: TGCAGTGCTAGAGCGAAGGGGGAGACCCAGTACTTC. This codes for CSARAKGETQYF.